The rows below give T cell receptor beta chains drawn from one sample of a study of CD8+ T cells in alopecia areata. The table came from immunoSEQ multiplex PCR; TCRdb's copy has only in-frame clones and leaves some out. The sample carries 100,000 to 150,000 clones, 55% to 65% recorded once. Sequencing was done on a sample of CD4+ T cells sorted from blood. The receptors derive from a human donor in good health. The CDR3 runs from the conserved cysteine through the conserved F or W. D genes are given only for firm matches. Not all rows give a size; the values are once, few, many and, for expanded clones, a class.

TRBJ2-5 | once | TRBV29-1 | NA | CSVGVRRGETQYF | TGCAGCGTGGGGGTGCGGAGGGGTGAGACCCAGTACTTC
TRBJ2-7 | NA | TRBV18 | NA | CASSPGGYEQYF | TGTGCCAGCTCACCAGGGGGATACGAGCAGTACTTC
TRBJ1-2 | NA | TRBV7-2 | NA | CASSLDQSRRGYTF | TGTGCCAGCAGCTTAGATCAATCTCGACGGGGCTACACCTTC
TRBJ1-2 | NA | TRBV27 | NA | CASSPTLTTGYTF | TGTGCCAGCAGCCCTACCTTGACAACAGGCTACACCTTC
TRBJ1-1 | NA | TRBV5-1 | NA | CASSLGPNTEAFF | TGCGCCAGCAGCTTGGGGCCGAACACTGAAGCTTTCTTT
TRBJ1-6 | NA | TRBV15 | NA | CATSRAKGTSTNSPLHF | TGTGCCACCAGCAGAGCAAAGGGGACTTCCACTAATTCACCCCTCCACTTT
TRBJ2-5 | NA | TRBV5-4 | NA | CASSLGWTAQETQYF | TGTGCCAGCAGCTTGGGGTGGACGGCACAAGAGACCCAGTACTTC
TRBJ2-5 | NA | TRBV30 | NA | CAWSSPMGGLETQYF | TGTGCCTGGAGTTCCCCCATGGGCGGCCTAGAGACCCAGTACTTC
TRBJ2-1 | NA | TRBV29-1 | TRBD2 | CSARLAGGPPQFF | TGCAGCGCACGACTAGCGGGGGGGCCTCCGCAGTTCTTC
TRBJ1-1 | NA | TRBV29-1 | NA | CSVSDGIGTNTEAFF | TGCAGCGTCTCGGACGGGATAGGCACGAACACTGAAGCTTTCTTT
TRBJ2-3 | NA | TRBV29-1 | NA | CSVVFQGTDTQYF | TGCAGCGTGGTCTTTCAGGGAACAGATACGCAGTATTTT
TRBJ2-7 | once | TRBV6-5 | TRBD1 | CASRRTTGSYEQYF | TGTGCCAGCAGACGAACGACAGGGTCCTACGAGCAGTACTTC
TRBJ1-3 | NA | TRBV30 | NA | CAWSRGDAGNTIYF | TGTGCCTGGAGTCGGGGAGACGCTGGAAACACCATATATTTT
TRBJ2-5 | NA | TRBV4-1 | NA | CASSQDGSQGETQYF | TGCGCCAGCAGCCAAGATGGCAGCCAAGGAGAGACCCAGTACTTC
TRBJ2-7 | NA | TRBV10-3 | TRBD1 | CAISESIGQGSSYEQYF | TGTGCCATCAGTGAGTCTATAGGACAGGGGAGCTCCTACGAGCAGTACTTC
TRBJ1-5 | NA | TRBV4-1 | NA | CASSPSEQASNQPQHF | TGCGCCAGCAGCCCTTCGGAACAGGCTAGCAATCAGCCCCAGCATTTT
TRBJ1-6 | NA | TRBV13 | NA | CASSPTRNSPLHF | TGTGCCAGCAGCCCAACCCGTAATTCACCCCTCCACTTT
TRBJ1-6 | once | TRBV7-2 | TRBD1 | CASSDRQGSSYNSPLHF | TGTGCCAGCAGCGACCGACAGGGGAGCTCCTATAATTCACCCCTCCACTTT
TRBJ2-5 | NA | TRBV15 | TRBD2 | CATSSKLAGGKTQYF | TGTGCCACCAGCTCGAAGCTAGCGGGGGGGAAGACCCAGTACTTC
TRBJ1-4 | NA | TRBV30 | NA | CAWSNHRGLFF | TGTGCCTGGAGCAATCATAGGGGACTGTTTTTT
TRBJ2-7 | once | TRBV6-1 | NA | CASSEWQYYEQYF | TGTGCCAGCAGTGAGTGGCAGTACTACGAGCAGTACTTC
TRBJ2-2 | NA | TRBV5-1 | TRBD2 | CASSSGGMNTGELFF | TGCGCCAGCAGCTCGGGGGGAATGAACACCGGGGAGCTGTTTTTT
TRBJ2-5 | few | TRBV29-1 | TRBD2 | CSVGRSGGKETQYF | TGCAGCGTTGGACGTAGCGGGGGGAAAGAGACCCAGTACTTC
TRBJ1-5 | NA | TRBV30 | NA | CAWATRDQPQHF | TGTGCCTGGGCTACGAGGGATCAGCCCCAGCATTTT
TRBJ1-2 | once | TRBV4-1 | NA | CASSPGRAINYGYTF | TGCGCCAGCAGCCCCGGCCGGGCAATTAACTATGGCTACACCTTC